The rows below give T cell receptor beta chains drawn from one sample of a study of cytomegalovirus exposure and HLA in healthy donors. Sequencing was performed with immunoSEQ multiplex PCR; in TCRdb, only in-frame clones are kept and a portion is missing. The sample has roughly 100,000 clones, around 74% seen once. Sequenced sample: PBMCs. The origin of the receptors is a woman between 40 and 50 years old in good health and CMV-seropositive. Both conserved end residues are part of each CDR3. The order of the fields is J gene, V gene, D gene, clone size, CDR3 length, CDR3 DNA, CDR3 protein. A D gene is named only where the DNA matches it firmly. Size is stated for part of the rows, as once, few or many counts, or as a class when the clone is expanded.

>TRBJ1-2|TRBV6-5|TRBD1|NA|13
TGTGCCAGCAGCCGGGACAGGAGCTATGGCTACACCTTC
CASSRDRSYGYTF
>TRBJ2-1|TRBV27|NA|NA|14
TGTGCCAGCAGCCCAGTTTGGAGCGCAAATGAGCAGTTCTTC
CASSPVWSANEQFF
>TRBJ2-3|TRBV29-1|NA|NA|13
TGCAGCGTTGTTAGTGCTAGCACAGATACGCAGTATTTT
CSVVSASTDTQYF
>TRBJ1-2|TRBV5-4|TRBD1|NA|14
TGTGCCAGCAGCTACCGGGACAGCTCTCGTGGCTACACCTTC
CASSYRDSSRGYTF
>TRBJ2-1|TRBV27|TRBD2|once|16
TGTGCCAGCAGAACGGGGATTAGCGGGGCCTACAATGAGCAGTTCTTC
CASRTGISGAYNEQFF
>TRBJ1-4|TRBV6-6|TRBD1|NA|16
TGTGCCAGCAGACAGTCGTCCGGGACAGGGGGGGAAAAACTGTTTTTT
CASRQSSGTGGEKLFF
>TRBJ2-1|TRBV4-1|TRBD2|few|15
TGCGCCAGCAGGCAACGACTAGCGGGGAACAATGAGCAGTTCTTC
CASRQRLAGNNEQFF
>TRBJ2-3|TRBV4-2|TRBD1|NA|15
TGTGCCAGCAGCGCGCGGACAGGGGCTACAGATACGCAGTATTTT
CASSARTGATDTQYF
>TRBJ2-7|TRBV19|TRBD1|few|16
TGTGCCAGTACGACAGGGGCCAGTCCCGCTCCCTACGAGCAGTACTTC
CASTTGASPAPYEQYF
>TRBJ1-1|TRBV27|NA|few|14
TGTGCCAGCAGTTTAAGGCTCCAGGACACTGAAGCTTTCTTT
CASSLRLQDTEAFF
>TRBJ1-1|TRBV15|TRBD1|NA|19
TGTGCCACCAGCAGGGAAGGGAGTGGACAGGGGGCAGTGAACACTGAAGCTTTCTTT
CATSREGSGQGAVNTEAFF
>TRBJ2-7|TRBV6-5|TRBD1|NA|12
TGTGCCAGCAGTTACCTGACAGGGGAGCAGTACTTC
CASSYLTGEQYF
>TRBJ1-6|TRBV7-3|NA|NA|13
TGTGCCAGCAGCTGGGCAGTAGATTCACCCCTCCACTTT
CASSWAVDSPLHF
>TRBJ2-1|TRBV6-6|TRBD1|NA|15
TGTGCCAGCAGTGAGCCGGGACAGGGGTACAATGAGCAGTTCTTC
CASSEPGQGYNEQFF
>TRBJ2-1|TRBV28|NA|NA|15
TGTGCCAGCAGTTTCTCCCAGGGCTCCTACAATGAGCAGTTCTTC
CASSFSQGSYNEQFF
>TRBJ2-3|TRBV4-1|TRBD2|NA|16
TGCGCCAGCAGCTTTCGTAGCGGGGGGTACACAGATACGCAGTATTTT
CASSFRSGGYTDTQYF
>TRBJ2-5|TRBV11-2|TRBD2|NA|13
TGTGCCAGCAGCTTCTCGGGAGGCGAGACCCAGTACTTC
CASSFSGGETQYF
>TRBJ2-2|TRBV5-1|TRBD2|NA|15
TGCGCCAGCAGCTTGACTAGCGGGAGGGCCGGGGAGCTGTTTTTT
CASSLTSGRAGELFF
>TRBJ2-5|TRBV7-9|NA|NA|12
TGTTCCAGCAGCGTCTCTCTCGGGACCCAGTACTTC
CSSSVSLGTQYF
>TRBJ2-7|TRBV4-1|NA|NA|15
TGCGCCAGTAGCCAAGTCATACAGGGAGTCTACGAGCAGTACTTC
CASSQVIQGVYEQYF
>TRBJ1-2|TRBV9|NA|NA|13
TGTGCCAGCACTCCCCCGGGGAACTATGGCTACACCTTC
CASTPPGNYGYTF
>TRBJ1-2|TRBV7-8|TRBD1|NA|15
TGTGCCAGCAGCTTAGCCGGGACAGGGGTATATCGCTACACCTTC
CASSLAGTGVYRYTF
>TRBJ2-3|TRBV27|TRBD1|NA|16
TGTGCCAGCAGTTACAGGGGACAGGGGGCCGGAGATACGCAGTATTTT
CASSYRGQGAGDTQYF
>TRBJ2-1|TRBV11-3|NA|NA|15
TGTGCCAGCAGCCTCCGGGACAACTCCTACAATGAGCAGTTCTTC
CASSLRDNSYNEQFF
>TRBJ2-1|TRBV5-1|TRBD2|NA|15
TGCGCCAGCAGCTTAACTAGCGGGAGCTACAATGAGCAGTTCTTC
CASSLTSGSYNEQFF
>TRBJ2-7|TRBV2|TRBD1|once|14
TGTGCCAGCAGTGGACAGGGAAGCTCCTACGAGCAGTACTTC
CASSGQGSSYEQYF
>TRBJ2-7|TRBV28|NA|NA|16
TGTGCCAGCAGTTTGCGTGGGACTGCGAGCTCCTACGAGCAGTACTTC
CASSLRGTASSYEQYF
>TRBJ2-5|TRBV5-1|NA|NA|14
TGCGCCAGCAGCACAACAGGTCTGGGAGAGACCCAGTACTTC
CASSTTGLGETQYF
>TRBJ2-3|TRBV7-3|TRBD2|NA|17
TGTGCCAGCAGCTTAATAGGGACTAGCGGGGCCACAGATACGCAGTATTTT
CASSLIGTSGATDTQYF
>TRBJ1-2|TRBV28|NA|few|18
TGTGCCAGCAGTTTAGTGGGCAGGGTGGGCAGCTCTAACTATGGCTACACCTTC
CASSLVGRVGSSNYGYTF
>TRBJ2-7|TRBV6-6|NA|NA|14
TGTGCCAGCAGTACGACCCTCGGAGGTTACGAGCAGTACTTC
CASSTTLGGYEQYF
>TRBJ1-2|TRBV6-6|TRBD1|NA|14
TGTGCCAGCAGTGGCCGGGACAGGGGCTATGGCTACACCTTC
CASSGRDRGYGYTF
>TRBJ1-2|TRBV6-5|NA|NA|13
TGTGCCAGCCGGACCGGGACTAACTATGGCTACACCTTC
CASRTGTNYGYTF
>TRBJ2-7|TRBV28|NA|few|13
TGTGCCAGCGGCGCAGGGGCGTTCTACGAGCAGTACTTC
CASGAGAFYEQYF
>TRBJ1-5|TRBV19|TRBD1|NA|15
TGTGCCAGTAGTATCCCAGGACAGGGCGGTCAGCCCCAGCATTTT
CASSIPGQGGQPQHF
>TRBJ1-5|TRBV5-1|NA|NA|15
TGCGCCAGCAGCTTGATCGGGGGGGGCGGTCAGCCCCAGCATTTT
CASSLIGGGGQPQHF
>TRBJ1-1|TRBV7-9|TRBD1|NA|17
TGTGCCAGCAGCTTAGAATTGGGGACAGTCCACCGAGGGAAAGCTTTCTTT
CASSLELGTVHRGKAFF
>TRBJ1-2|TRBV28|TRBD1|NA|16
TGTGCCAGCAGTACCGCTACCCGACAGGGGGCAAACGGCTACACCTTC
CASSTATRQGANGYTF
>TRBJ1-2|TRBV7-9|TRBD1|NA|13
TGTGCCAGCAGCACAGGACAGGACTATGGCTACACCTTC
CASSTGQDYGYTF
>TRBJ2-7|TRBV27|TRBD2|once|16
TGTGCCAGCAGTACAACCCGACTAGCGGGAGCCTACGAGCAGTACTTC
CASSTTRLAGAYEQYF
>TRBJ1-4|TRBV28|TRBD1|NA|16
TGTGCCAGCAGTTTCCCAGGGGGCGGAAAGAGTGAAAAACTGTTTTTT
CASSFPGGGKSEKLFF
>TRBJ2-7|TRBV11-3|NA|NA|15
TGTGCCAGCAGCTTAAGTGGAGGGAGCTCCTACGAGCAGTACTTC
CASSLSGGSSYEQYF
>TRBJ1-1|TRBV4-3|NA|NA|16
TGCGCCAGCAGCCTACGGACAGCTTTTCTCGACACTGAAGCTTTCTTT
CASSLRTAFLDTEAFF
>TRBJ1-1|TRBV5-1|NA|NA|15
TGCGCCAGCAGTCCCGGGGGGATGCAGAACACTGAAGCTTTCTTT
CASSPGGMQNTEAFF
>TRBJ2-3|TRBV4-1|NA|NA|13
TGCGCCAGCAGCCAATTCAGTTCAGATACGCAGTATTTT
CASSQFSSDTQYF
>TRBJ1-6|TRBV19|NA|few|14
TGTGCCAGTAGTATTTCAGGGGTCGGGTCACCCCTCCACTTT
CASSISGVGSPLHF
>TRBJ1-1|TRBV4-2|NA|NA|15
TGTGCCAGCAGCCAAGGGTTTCAGCGAAACACTGAAGCTTTCTTT
CASSQGFQRNTEAFF
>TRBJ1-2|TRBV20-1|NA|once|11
TGCAGTGCCCAGGCCGGATATGGCTACACCTTC
CSAQAGYGYTF
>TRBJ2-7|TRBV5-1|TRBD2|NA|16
TGCGCCAGCAGCCCCTGGACTAGCGGGGCGCGCTACGAGCAGTACTTC
CASSPWTSGARYEQYF
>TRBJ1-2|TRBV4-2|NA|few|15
TGTGCCAGCAGCCAAGGGGACACCATTGACTATGGCTACACCTTC
CASSQGDTIDYGYTF
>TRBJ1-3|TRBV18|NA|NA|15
TGTGCCAGCTCGCGTGATGGAGAGTCTGGAAACACCATATATTTT
CASSRDGESGNTIYF
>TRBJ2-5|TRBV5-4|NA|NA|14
TGTGCCAGCAGCAAACAGGGTACGGGAGAGACCCAGTACTTC
CASSKQGTGETQYF
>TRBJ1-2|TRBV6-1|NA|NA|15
TGTGCCAGCAGTGAAGCTTCGGGGTCCCTATATGGCTACACCTTC
CASSEASGSLYGYTF
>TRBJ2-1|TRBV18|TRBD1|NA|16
TGTGCCAGCTCACCAACGACAGGGGCCACCTACAATGAGCAGTTCTTC
CASSPTTGATYNEQFF
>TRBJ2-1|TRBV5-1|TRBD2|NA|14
TGCGCCAGCAGCCAGGCGGGAGATCGGGGTGAGCAGTTCTTC
CASSQAGDRGEQFF
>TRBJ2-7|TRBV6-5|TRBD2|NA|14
TGTGCCAGCAGTCGGACTAGCGGACCCTACGAGCAGTACTTC
CASSRTSGPYEQYF
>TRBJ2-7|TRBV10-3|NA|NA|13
TGTGCCATCACCCCAGACACTTACTACGAGCAGTACTTC
CAITPDTYYEQYF
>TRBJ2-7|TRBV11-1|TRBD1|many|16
TGTGCCAGCAGCTTAGGTAGGACAGGGGTATTCGACGAGCAGTACTTC
CASSLGRTGVFDEQYF
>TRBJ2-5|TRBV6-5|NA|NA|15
TGTGCTAGCAGGGCTAGCTTTACGTATCAAGAGACCCAGTACTTC
CASRASFTYQETQYF
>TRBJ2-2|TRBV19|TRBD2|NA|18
TGTGCCAGTAGATCAGAGGGACTAGCGGGGCGCAGCACCGGGGAGCTGTTTTTT
CASRSEGLAGRSTGELFF